This entry is about one T cell receptor beta chain. Its target is unknown. This sample was taken from a study of T cell responses to AZD1222 COVID-19 vaccine. Study results and caveats: Breadth and depth of Spike-specific TCRs rose after two AZD1222 doses.

The data were produced by immunoSEQ multiplex PCR, yet TCRdb's version contains in-frame clones alone and is incomplete. The data show 95,000 to 150,000 clones, 85% to 90% seen once. This TCR derives from an adult in good health. The sequenced sample was peripheral blood, obtained on day 0 of AZD1222 vaccination.

The CDR3 sequence: CASSAGLAVTNEQFF. The CDR3 DNA sequence: TGTGCCAGCAGTGCGGGACTAGCGGTTACAAATGAGCAGTTCTTC. This chain connects TRBV2 to TRBJ2-1; 11 positions match TRBD2. The CDR3 totals 15 residues. Germline V CDR1 and CDR2: SNHLY, FYNNEI. J gave up 7 bases and V 4 bases, and 6 bases lay outside the gene matches.